The rows below give T cell receptor beta chains drawn from one sample of a study of cytomegalovirus exposure and HLA in healthy donors. Some clones are missing from TCRdb's copy, which holds only in-frame ones; the method was immunoSEQ multiplex PCR. The sample consists of 65,000 to 75,000 clones, about 91% of them appearing once. Material for sequencing was PBMCs. These receptors all come from a man between 18 and 35 years old in good health and CMV-seropositive. CDR3s include the opening cysteine and the closing phenylalanine or tryptophan. The D gene is left open where the match is weak. Clone size is shown for a subset of rows, as once, few, many or a class of expanded clone.

clone size: -
V gene: TRBV2
J gene: TRBJ2-5
D gene: TRBD1
CDR3 protein: CASRVIHDRVRETQYF
CDR3 DNA: TGTGCCAGCAGGGTTATCCACGACAGGGTCCGGGAGACCCAGTACTTC

clone size: -
V gene: TRBV28
J gene: TRBJ1-2
D gene: TRBD1
CDR3 protein: CASGGQPYGYTF
CDR3 DNA: TGTGCCAGCGGGGGACAGCCGTATGGCTACACCTTC

clone size: -
V gene: TRBV19
J gene: TRBJ1-1
D gene: -
CDR3 protein: CASSIGGPQVNTEAFF
CDR3 DNA: TGTGCCAGTAGTATAGGGGGGCCTCAAGTGAACACTGAAGCTTTCTTT

clone size: -
V gene: TRBV11-2
J gene: TRBJ2-1
D gene: TRBD2
CDR3 protein: CASSSTSGRYYNEQFF
CDR3 DNA: TGTGCCAGCAGCTCGACTAGCGGGAGGTACTACAATGAGCAGTTCTTC

clone size: -
V gene: TRBV5-4
J gene: TRBJ1-2
D gene: -
CDR3 protein: CASSLEGAPYGYTF
CDR3 DNA: TGTGCCAGCAGCTTGGAAGGGGCGCCCTATGGCTACACCTTC

clone size: few
V gene: TRBV29-1
J gene: TRBJ1-2
D gene: -
CDR3 protein: CSVEGGGGGYTF
CDR3 DNA: TGCAGCGTTGAGGGGGGGGGAGGCGGCTACACCTTC

clone size: -
V gene: TRBV21-1
J gene: TRBJ2-7
D gene: -
CDR3 protein: CASSNHYRDRDGGEQYF
CDR3 DNA: TGTGCCAGCAGCAATCACTACCGGGACAGGGACGGAGGAGAGCAGTACTTC

clone size: once
V gene: TRBV28
J gene: TRBJ2-3
D gene: TRBD1
CDR3 protein: CASSTGLGGKTDTQYF
CDR3 DNA: TGTGCCAGCAGCACCGGGCTAGGGGGCAAGACAGATACGCAGTATTTT

clone size: -
V gene: TRBV28
J gene: TRBJ1-1
D gene: TRBD1
CDR3 protein: CASSLVDRVTEAFF
CDR3 DNA: TGTGCCAGCAGTTTGGTAGACAGGGTCACTGAAGCTTTCTTT

clone size: -
V gene: TRBV9
J gene: TRBJ2-1
D gene: TRBD2
CDR3 protein: CASSAALLAGGGNEQFF
CDR3 DNA: TGTGCCAGCAGCGCGGCCCTTTTAGCGGGAGGCGGCAATGAGCAGTTCTTC

clone size: once
V gene: TRBV5-1
J gene: TRBJ2-7
D gene: -
CDR3 protein: CASSFDIDYEQYF
CDR3 DNA: TGCGCCAGCAGCTTTGACATCGACTACGAGCAGTACTTC

clone size: -
V gene: TRBV5-1
J gene: TRBJ2-7
D gene: -
CDR3 protein: CASSSGLTTYEQYF
CDR3 DNA: TGCGCCAGCAGCTCAGGACTAACCACCTACGAGCAGTACTTC

clone size: -
V gene: TRBV9
J gene: TRBJ1-1
D gene: -
CDR3 protein: CASSFDKNTEAFF
CDR3 DNA: TGTGCCAGCAGCTTTGACAAGAACACTGAAGCTTTCTTT

clone size: -
V gene: TRBV6-6
J gene: TRBJ1-4
D gene: -
CDR3 protein: CASSVRVIPNEKLFF
CDR3 DNA: TGTGCCAGCAGTGTCAGGGTGATTCCTAATGAAAAACTGTTTTTT

clone size: -
V gene: TRBV9
J gene: TRBJ2-3
D gene: -
CDR3 protein: CASSSSRFSTDTQYF
CDR3 DNA: TGTGCCAGCAGCTCATCTAGATTTTCCACAGATACGCAGTATTTT

clone size: -
V gene: TRBV9
J gene: TRBJ2-5
D gene: -
CDR3 protein: CASSVGTDVETQYF
CDR3 DNA: TGTGCCAGCAGCGTAGGGACAGATGTGGAGACCCAGTACTTC

clone size: -
V gene: TRBV7-3
J gene: TRBJ2-3
D gene: -
CDR3 protein: CASSLGRERGTDTQYF
CDR3 DNA: TGTGCCAGCAGCTTAGGACGGGAGCGGGGCACAGATACGCAGTATTTT

clone size: -
V gene: TRBV6-5
J gene: TRBJ2-7
D gene: -
CDR3 protein: CASSPEGKQYF
CDR3 DNA: TGTGCCAGCAGCCCGGAGGGGAAGCAGTACTTC

clone size: -
V gene: TRBV14
J gene: TRBJ2-7
D gene: TRBD2
CDR3 protein: CASSQDLGGEGLLYEQYF
CDR3 DNA: TGTGCCAGCAGCCAAGATCTTGGAGGGGAGGGCCTTTTATACGAGCAGTACTTC

clone size: -
V gene: TRBV9
J gene: TRBJ2-3
D gene: -
CDR3 protein: CASDRRGTDTQYF
CDR3 DNA: TGTGCCAGCGACCGTCGGGGCACAGATACGCAGTATTTT

clone size: -
V gene: TRBV30
J gene: TRBJ2-3
D gene: -
CDR3 protein: CAYFPGVTQYF
CDR3 DNA: TGTGCCTACTTCCCCGGGGTAACGCAGTATTTT

clone size: -
V gene: TRBV5-1
J gene: TRBJ2-1
D gene: TRBD2
CDR3 protein: CASSLGREGVNEQFF
CDR3 DNA: TGCGCCAGCAGCTTAGGACGGGAGGGAGTCAATGAGCAGTTCTTC

clone size: -
V gene: TRBV14
J gene: TRBJ2-1
D gene: -
CDR3 protein: CASSQIRGGEQFF
CDR3 DNA: TGTGCCAGCAGCCAAATAAGGGGGGGTGAGCAGTTCTTC

clone size: -
V gene: TRBV9
J gene: TRBJ1-1
D gene: TRBD1
CDR3 protein: CASSQLGTGITEAFF
CDR3 DNA: TGTGCCAGCAGCCAGTTGGGGACAGGGATAACTGAAGCTTTCTTT

clone size: -
V gene: TRBV4-2
J gene: TRBJ2-1
D gene: TRBD2
CDR3 protein: CASSQEILAGSGGSYNEQFF
CDR3 DNA: TGTGCCAGCAGCCAAGAAATACTAGCGGGAAGCGGAGGCTCCTACAATGAGCAGTTCTTC